This note documents a single T cell receptor beta chain sequence. The data were obtained in a study of blood T cell repertoires in COVID-19. Study in general: Sites across the United States, Italy and Spain contributed samples from acute and convalescent COVID-19. From T cells, B-cell-depleted T cells, or PBMCs came the material, which was cDNA or gDNA.

Trimming stripped 2 bases from V and 9 bases from J, with 17 bases between. The CDR3 loop spans 15 amino acids. CDR1 and CDR2 from the germline V gene are KGHSH and LQKENI. Seattle patients were enrolled while actively infected and followed longitudinally. Authors' methods: Reference gene primer amplification gave nucleated cell count estimates. Measured with immunoSEQ multiplex PCR; TCRdb has only the in-frame clones, and not every one. D and trimming come from the DNA, and the V and J calls and clone size come from that table. The sample includes 200,000 to 300,000 clones, nearly 95% of them seen just once.

The sequence came from a man aged 25-40 years with COVID-19, enrolled during active disease. Input material: peripheral blood. The V call is TRBV18, the J call TRBJ1-5, with D hard to call. CDR3 nucleotide sequence: TGTGCCAGCTCACCAGTCAGCCGGGAGGGTGGGCCCCAGCATTTT. Translating gives CASSPVSREGGPQHF.